The source of this T cell receptor beta chain is a study of blood T cell repertoires in COVID-19. Study-wide background: Sources were T cells, B-cell-depleted T cells, or PBMCs; the material itself was cDNA or gDNA.

The CDR3 spans 16 residues. Germline lookup yields CDR1 SGHTA and CDR2 FQGTGA. Trimming took off 5 bases at V and 0 bases at J, with 14 bases between the two ends. Generated by immunoSEQ multiplex PCR, the TCRdb table keeps only in-frame clones and is missing some. Of about 200,000 clones listed, more than 70% were seen once; the top ten hold 6.5% to 9.5%. The rearrangement joins TRBV7-3 to TRBJ1-3, with D unresolved. Material: PBMCs or T cells enriched from blood (not recorded which). This TCR came from a woman in her late teens or twenties who had recovered from COVID-19. CDR3 sequence reads: CASSQVGGLSGNTIYF. CDR3 nucleotide sequence: TGTGCCAGCAGCCAAGTGGGAGGTCTCTCTGGAAACACCATATATTTT.